These T cell receptor beta chains were read from a single sample in a study of shared clonotypes between healthy human individuals. Sequencing was performed with immunoSEQ multiplex PCR; in TCRdb, only in-frame clones are kept and a portion is missing. The data show 1,500,000 or so clones, roughly 96% seen once. Source material: naive CD4+ T cells sorted from blood. These receptors were taken from a man in his thirties or forties in good health. Both conserved end residues are part of each CDR3. The order of the fields is V gene, D gene, J gene, clone size, CDR3 length, CDR3 protein, CDR3 DNA. The D gene is left open where the match is weak. Rows give clone size only sometimes, using once, few, many, or a class for an expanded clone.

>TRBV15|-|TRBJ1-3|-|18
CATSRDGRTAYSGNTIYF
TGTGCCACCAGCAGAGATGGAAGGACGGCGTACTCTGGAAACACCATATATTTT
>TRBV7-8|-|TRBJ2-2|-|13
CASSSMTFQELFF
TGTGCCAGCAGCTCCATGACCTTCCAGGAGCTGTTTTTT
>TRBV29-1|-|TRBJ1-1|-|13
CSVRGRMNTEAFF
TGCAGCGTTCGAGGGAGGATGAACACTGAAGCTTTCTTT
>TRBV18|-|TRBJ2-2|-|16
CASSPLALQNTGELFF
TGTGCCAGCTCACCACTCGCCTTACAGAACACCGGGGAGCTGTTTTTT
>TRBV5-1|TRBD1|TRBJ2-2|-|16
CASSLKWTGVTGELFF
TGCGCCAGCAGCTTAAAATGGACAGGGGTCACCGGGGAGCTGTTTTTT
>TRBV5-5|TRBD2|TRBJ2-5|-|16
CASSFIRTSWEETQYF
TGTGCCAGCAGCTTCATCCGGACTAGCTGGGAAGAGACCCAGTACTTC
>TRBV5-1|TRBD2|TRBJ2-7|-|15
CASRRGSSGGNEQYF
TGCGCCAGCAGGAGAGGATCAAGCGGGGGTAACGAGCAGTACTTC
>TRBV28|-|TRBJ1-2|-|13
CASSFGDQNGYTF
TGTGCCAGCAGTTTCGGGGACCAGAATGGCTACACCTTC
>TRBV19|-|TRBJ1-1|-|15
CASSLTPHENTEAFF
TGTGCCAGTAGTCTTACCCCACACGAGAACACTGAAGCTTTCTTT
>TRBV6-5|-|TRBJ1-5|-|16
CASSYSYPGENQPQHF
TGTGCCAGCAGTTACTCTTATCCAGGGGAAAACCAGCCCCAGCATTTT
>TRBV6-1|-|TRBJ2-7|-|16
CASSVSSAAASYEQYF
TGTGCCAGCAGTGTCTCCTCCGCGGCGGCCTCCTACGAGCAGTACTTC
>TRBV5-1|-|TRBJ1-1|-|15
CASSLAIGVNTEAFF
TGCGCCAGCAGCTTGGCCATAGGGGTCAACACTGAAGCTTTCTTT
>TRBV9|TRBD2|TRBJ2-1|-|15
CASSGGTSGSNEQFF
TGTGCCAGCAGCGGAGGGACTAGCGGGTCTAATGAGCAGTTCTTC
>TRBV5-4|-|TRBJ2-3|-|16
CASSLRILTNASTQYF
TGTGCCAGCAGCTTGCGGATCTTAACGAACGCGAGTACGCAGTATTTT
>TRBV6-1|TRBD1|TRBJ2-5|-|15
CASSPITGGQETQYF
TGTGCCAGCAGTCCAATCACAGGGGGGCAAGAGACCCAGTACTTC
>TRBV7-9|TRBD2|TRBJ2-3|-|16
CASSRGLADYTDTQYF
TGTGCCAGCAGCCGGGGACTAGCGGACTACACAGATACGCAGTATTTT
>TRBV18|-|TRBJ1-3|-|13
CASSPPAGNTIYF
TGTGCCAGCTCACCTCCCGCTGGAAACACCATATATTTT
>TRBV19|-|TRBJ2-1|-|16
CASSTPGVGWGLEQFF
TGTGCCAGTAGTACCCCCGGAGTTGGTTGGGGGCTTGAGCAGTTCTTC
>TRBV25-1|-|TRBJ2-1|-|16
CASSSRTGSSYNEQFF
TGTGCCAGCAGTTCGCGGACGGGGAGCTCCTACAATGAGCAGTTCTTC
>TRBV29-1|-|TRBJ1-1|-|13
CSVGRVLNTEAFF
TGCAGCGTTGGGCGGGTATTAAACACTGAAGCTTTCTTT
>TRBV6-1|TRBD1|TRBJ1-4|-|13
CASSEVRGQKLFF
TGTGCCAGCAGTGAAGTTAGGGGGCAAAAACTGTTTTTT
>TRBV29-1|-|TRBJ2-5|-|15
CSVLGAQGPEETQYF
TGCAGCGTTTTAGGGGCACAGGGACCTGAAGAGACCCAGTACTTC
>TRBV18|-|TRBJ1-5|-|15
CASSPTSGAPQPQHF
TGTGCCAGCTCACCAACCTCAGGGGCCCCTCAGCCCCAGCATTTT
>TRBV7-6|TRBD2|TRBJ2-3|-|15
CASSLGTSGVDTQYF
TGTGCCAGCAGCCTGGGGACTAGCGGGGTAGATACGCAGTATTTT
>TRBV6-5|-|TRBJ2-4|once|13
CASSPGLRNIQYF
TGTGCCAGCAGTCCAGGGCTACGAAACATTCAGTACTTC
>TRBV7-8|TRBD2|TRBJ2-3|-|21
CASSYQGLAGGGGSGTDTQYF
TGTGCCAGCAGCTACCAGGGACTAGCGGGAGGAGGGGGGAGTGGCACAGATACGCAGTATTTT
>TRBV11-2|-|TRBJ2-7|once|15
CASSLPTLGAYEQYF
TGTGCCAGCAGCTTACCGACGCTAGGGGCCTACGAGCAGTACTTC
>TRBV6-5|-|TRBJ2-1|-|14
CASSESISHNEQFF
TGTGCCAGCAGTGAGTCTATCTCCCACAATGAGCAGTTCTTC
>TRBV7-2|TRBD1|TRBJ1-4|-|15
CASSAGQTTNEKLFF
TGTGCCAGCAGCGCGGGACAGACAACTAATGAAAAACTGTTTTTT
>TRBV6-1|-|TRBJ2-4|-|17
CASSEATTLLAKNIQYF
TGTGCCAGCAGTGAAGCTACAACCTTATTAGCCAAAAACATTCAGTACTTC
>TRBV15|TRBD2|TRBJ2-5|-|16
CATSRDTRTSRETQYF
TGTGCCACCAGCAGAGATACTCGGACTAGTCGAGAGACCCAGTACTTC
>TRBV6-5|TRBD1|TRBJ1-5|-|14
CASSYRDRDQPQHF
TGTGCCAGCAGTTACCGGGACAGGGATCAGCCCCAGCATTTT
>TRBV29-1|-|TRBJ2-1|-|16
CSVEDLVGVSYNEQFF
TGCAGCGTTGAAGATCTGGTGGGAGTGTCCTACAATGAGCAGTTCTTC
>TRBV18|-|TRBJ2-7|-|13
CASSSGVSYEQYF
TGTGCCAGCTCGAGTGGGGTATCCTACGAGCAGTACTTC
>TRBV7-6|-|TRBJ1-3|once|17
CASSLGATSTSGNTIYF
TGTGCCAGCAGCTTAGGGGCCACAAGTACCTCTGGAAACACCATATATTTT
>TRBV7-8|-|TRBJ1-5|-|13
CASSLDRNQPQHF
TGTGCCAGCAGCTTAGACAGAAATCAGCCCCAGCATTTT
>TRBV2|TRBD2|TRBJ2-3|-|15
CASRLLGEGPDTQYF
TGTGCCAGCCGCCTCCTGGGGGAGGGCCCAGATACGCAGTATTTT
>TRBV7-6|TRBD2|TRBJ2-5|-|14
CASSQLAGQETQYF
TGTGCCAGCAGCCAGTTAGCGGGACAAGAGACCCAGTACTTC
>TRBV7-9|-|TRBJ2-5|-|14
CASSLASGEETQYF
TGTGCCAGCAGCTTAGCTTCAGGTGAAGAGACCCAGTACTTC
>TRBV28|-|TRBJ2-7|-|14
CASRPRRFSYEQYF
TGTGCCAGCCGCCCGAGGCGGTTCTCCTACGAGCAGTACTTC
>TRBV30|-|TRBJ1-5|-|14
CAWSPGRTDQPQHF
TGTGCCTGGAGTCCCGGACGAACGGATCAGCCCCAGCATTTT
>TRBV7-3|-|TRBJ2-6|-|14
CASSLSSGANVLTF
TGTGCCAGCAGCTTAAGCTCTGGGGCCAACGTCCTGACTTTC
>TRBV5-6|-|TRBJ2-1|-|11
CASSAEKGQFF
TGTGCCAGCAGCGCCGAAAAGGGGCAGTTCTTC
>TRBV7-3|-|TRBJ2-3|-|11
CASSSLDTQYF
TGTGCCAGCAGCTCCCTGGATACGCAGTATTTT